This TCR beta chain derives from a study of cytomegalovirus exposure and HLA in healthy donors. About the research overall: Approximately 81% of a few hundred genotyped donors fell in the Caucasian-associated ancestry cluster.

Regarding the study as a whole: Sequence variants that were highly shared formed a cluster that was likely a sequencing artifact. The number of N-insertions in an Asian-associated ancestry cluster was reportedly below the 666-donor mean in a later analysis.

To note about this clone: Its antigen is unknown. Different DNA sequences within this sample yield the same CDR3.

This CDR3 has 14 amino acids. Germline CDR1 is SGHAT and CDR2 is FQNNGV. The ends were cut back, 5 bases at V and 8 bases at J, with 15 bases in the middle. PCR was performed using 60 Vbeta and 13 Jbeta primers. Sequenced by immunoSEQ multiplex PCR; TCRdb stores in-frame clones only, minus some. The sample lists about 200,000 clones, approximately 79% seen once, with 1.7% in the top ten. This TCR was sampled from a man in his fifties or sixties in good health and CMV-seronegative. The sample comprised PBMCs. V and J are TRBV11-2 and TRBJ1-4, with D maybe TRBD1 (6 bases). CDR3 sequence reads: CASSAGQGTEKLFF. The CDR3 nucleotides are TGTGCCAGCAGCGCAGGGCAGGGGACGGAAAAACTGTTTTTT.